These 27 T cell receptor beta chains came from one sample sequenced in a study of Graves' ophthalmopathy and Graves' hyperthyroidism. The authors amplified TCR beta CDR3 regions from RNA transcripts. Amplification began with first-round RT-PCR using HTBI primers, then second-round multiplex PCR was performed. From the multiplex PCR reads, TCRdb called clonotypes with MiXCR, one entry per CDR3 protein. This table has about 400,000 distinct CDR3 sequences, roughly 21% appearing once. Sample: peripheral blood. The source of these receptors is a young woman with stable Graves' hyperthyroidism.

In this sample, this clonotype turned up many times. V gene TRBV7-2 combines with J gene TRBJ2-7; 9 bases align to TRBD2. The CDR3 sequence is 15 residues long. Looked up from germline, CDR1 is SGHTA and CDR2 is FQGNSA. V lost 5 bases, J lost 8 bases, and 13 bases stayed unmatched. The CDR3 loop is CASSDLLAGVDKQYF. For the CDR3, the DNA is TGTGCCAGCAGCGACCTTTTAGCGGGAGTGGATAAGCAGTACTTC.

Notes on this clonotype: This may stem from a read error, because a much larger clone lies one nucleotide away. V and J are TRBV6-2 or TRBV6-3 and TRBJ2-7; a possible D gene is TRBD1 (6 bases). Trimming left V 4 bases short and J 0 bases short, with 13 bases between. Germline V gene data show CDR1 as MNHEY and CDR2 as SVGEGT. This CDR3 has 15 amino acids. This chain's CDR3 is CASSLGQTISYEQYF. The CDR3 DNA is TGTGCCAGCAGTTTAGGACAGACAATCTCCTACGAGCAGTACTTC.

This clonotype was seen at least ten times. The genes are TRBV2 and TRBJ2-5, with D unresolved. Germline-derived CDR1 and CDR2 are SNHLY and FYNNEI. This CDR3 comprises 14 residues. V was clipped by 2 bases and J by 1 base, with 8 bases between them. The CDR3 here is CASSELEVQETQYF. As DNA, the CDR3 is TGTGCCAGCAGTGAATTAGAGGTCCAAGAGACCCAGTACTTC.

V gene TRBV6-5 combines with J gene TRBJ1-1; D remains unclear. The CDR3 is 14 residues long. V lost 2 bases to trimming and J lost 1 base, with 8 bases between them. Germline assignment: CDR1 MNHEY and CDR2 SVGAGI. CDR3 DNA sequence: TGTGCCAGCAGTTACCGGCAGGAGAACACTGAAGCTTTCTTT. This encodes CASSYRQENTEAFF.

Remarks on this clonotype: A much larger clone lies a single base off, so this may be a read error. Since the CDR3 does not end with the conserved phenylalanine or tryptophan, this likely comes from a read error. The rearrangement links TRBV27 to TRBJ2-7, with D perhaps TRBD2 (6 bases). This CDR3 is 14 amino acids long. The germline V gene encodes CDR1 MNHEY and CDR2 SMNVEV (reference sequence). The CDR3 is CAGRMRRDSYEQYL. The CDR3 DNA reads TGTGCCGGCAGAATGAGGCGGGACTCCTACGAGCAGTACCTC.

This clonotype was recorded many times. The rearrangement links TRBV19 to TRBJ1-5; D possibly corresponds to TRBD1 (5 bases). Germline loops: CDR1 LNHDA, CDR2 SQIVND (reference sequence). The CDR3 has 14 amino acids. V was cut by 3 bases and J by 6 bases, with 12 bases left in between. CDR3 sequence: CASSISQQGQPQHF. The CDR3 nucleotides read TGTGCCAGTAGTATCTCACAGCAGGGTCAGCCCCAGCATTTT.

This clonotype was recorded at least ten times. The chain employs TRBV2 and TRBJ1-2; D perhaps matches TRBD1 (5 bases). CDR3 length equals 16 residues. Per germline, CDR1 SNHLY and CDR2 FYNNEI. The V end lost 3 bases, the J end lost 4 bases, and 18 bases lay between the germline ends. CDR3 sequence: CASSDRQGEAVYGYTF. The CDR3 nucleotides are TGTGCCAGCAGTGACCGCCAGGGTGAGGCTGTCTATGGCTACACCTTC.

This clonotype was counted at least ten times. The CDR3 loop is CASSQDLYEQYF. CDR3 coding DNA: TGTGCCAGCAGCCAAGATCTGTACGAGCAGTACTTC. The chain joins TRBV3-1 to TRBJ2-7, with D uncertain. The CDR3 has 12 residues. Trimming removed 0 bases at V and 4 bases at J, with 4 bases between. CDR1 LGHDT and CDR2 YNNKEL come from the germline V gene (reference sequence).

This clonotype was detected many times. For the CDR3, the DNA is TGTGCCACCAGTGGTTCGACAGGAGCTCAAGAGACCCAGTACTTC. It codes for CATSGSTGAQETQYF. The chain links TRBV24-1 to TRBJ2-5; weak D call: TRBD1 (6 bases). V was pared by 5 bases and J by 2 bases, with 14 bases between. Germline V gene lookup returns CDR1 KGHDR and CDR2 SFDVKD. CDR3 length: 15 residues.

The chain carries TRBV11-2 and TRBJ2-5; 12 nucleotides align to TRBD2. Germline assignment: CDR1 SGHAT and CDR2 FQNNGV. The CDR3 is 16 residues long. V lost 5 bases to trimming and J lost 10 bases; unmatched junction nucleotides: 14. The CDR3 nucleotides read TGTGCCAGCAGCCCCATGGAGCTAGCGGGGGGGATTGGCCAGTACTTC. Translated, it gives CASSPMELAGGIGQYF.

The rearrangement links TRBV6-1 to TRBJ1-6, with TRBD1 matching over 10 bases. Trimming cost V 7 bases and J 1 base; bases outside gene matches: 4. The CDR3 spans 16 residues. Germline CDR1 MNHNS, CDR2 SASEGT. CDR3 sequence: CASTTGGLSYNSPLHF. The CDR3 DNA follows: TGTGCCAGCACGACAGGGGGCCTGTCCTATAATTCACCCCTCCACTTT.

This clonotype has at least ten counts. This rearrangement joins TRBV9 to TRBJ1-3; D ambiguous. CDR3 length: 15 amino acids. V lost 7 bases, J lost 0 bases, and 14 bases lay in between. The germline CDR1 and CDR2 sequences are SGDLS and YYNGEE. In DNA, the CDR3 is TGTGCCAGCTACCCTATTTGCAGCTCTGGAAACACCATATATTTT. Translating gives CASYPICSSGNTIYF.

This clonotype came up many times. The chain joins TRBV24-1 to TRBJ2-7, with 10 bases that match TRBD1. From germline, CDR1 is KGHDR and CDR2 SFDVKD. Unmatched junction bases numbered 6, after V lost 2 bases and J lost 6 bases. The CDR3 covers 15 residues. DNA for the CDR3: TGTGCCACCAGTGATTCCTGGGGACAGGGGTCCGAGCAGTACTTC. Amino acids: CATSDSWGQGSEQYF.

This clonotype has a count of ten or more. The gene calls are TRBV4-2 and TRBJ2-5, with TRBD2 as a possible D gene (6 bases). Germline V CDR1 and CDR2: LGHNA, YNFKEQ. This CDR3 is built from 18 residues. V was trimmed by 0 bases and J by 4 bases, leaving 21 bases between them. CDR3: CASSQEGSGGAIGETQYF. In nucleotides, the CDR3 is TGTGCCAGCAGCCAAGAAGGGTCGGGCGGGGCCATTGGAGAGACCCAGTACTTC.

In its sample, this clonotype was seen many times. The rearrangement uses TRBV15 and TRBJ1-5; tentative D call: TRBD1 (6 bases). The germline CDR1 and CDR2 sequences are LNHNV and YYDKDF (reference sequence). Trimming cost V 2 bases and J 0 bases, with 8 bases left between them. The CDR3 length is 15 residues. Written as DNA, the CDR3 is TGTGCCACCAGCAGACAGGGGAATAGCAATCAGCCCCAGCATTTT. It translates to CATSRQGNSNQPQHF.

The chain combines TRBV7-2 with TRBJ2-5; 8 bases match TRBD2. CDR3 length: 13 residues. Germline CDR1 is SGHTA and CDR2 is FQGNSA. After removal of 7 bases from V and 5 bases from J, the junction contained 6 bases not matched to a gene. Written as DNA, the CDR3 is TGTGCCAGCACCCTCGGGGGGGCGGAGACCCAGTACTTC. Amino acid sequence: CASTLGGAETQYF.

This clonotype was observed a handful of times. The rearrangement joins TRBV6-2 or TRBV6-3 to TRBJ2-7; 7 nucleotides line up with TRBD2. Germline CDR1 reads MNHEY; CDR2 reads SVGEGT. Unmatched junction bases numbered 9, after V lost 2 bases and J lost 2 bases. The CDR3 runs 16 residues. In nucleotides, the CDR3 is TGTGCCAGCAGTTACCCCCGATCGGGGGGACCCTACGAGCAGTACTTC. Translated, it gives CASSYPRSGGPYEQYF.

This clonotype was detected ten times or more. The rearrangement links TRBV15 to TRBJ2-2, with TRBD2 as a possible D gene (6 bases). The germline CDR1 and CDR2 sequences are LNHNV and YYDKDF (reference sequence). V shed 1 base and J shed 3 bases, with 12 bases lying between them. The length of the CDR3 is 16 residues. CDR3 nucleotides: TGTGCCACCAGCAGAGGGGGCGGGACCCACACCGGGGAGCTGTTTTTT. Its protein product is CATSRGGGTHTGELFF.

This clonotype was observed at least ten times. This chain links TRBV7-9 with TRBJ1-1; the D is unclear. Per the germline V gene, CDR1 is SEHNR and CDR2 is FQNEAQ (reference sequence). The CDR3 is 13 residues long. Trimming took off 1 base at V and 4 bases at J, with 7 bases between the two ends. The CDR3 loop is CASSLGQTTEAFF. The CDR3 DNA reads TGTGCCAGCAGCTTAGGTCAGACCACTGAAGCTTTCTTT. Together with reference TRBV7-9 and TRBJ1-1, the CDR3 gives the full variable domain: DTGVSQNPRHKITKRGQNVTFRCDPISEHNRLYWYRQTLGQGPEFLTYFQNEAQLEKSRLLSDRFSAERPKGSFSTLEIQRTEQGDSAMYLCASSLGQTTEAFFGQGTRLTVV.

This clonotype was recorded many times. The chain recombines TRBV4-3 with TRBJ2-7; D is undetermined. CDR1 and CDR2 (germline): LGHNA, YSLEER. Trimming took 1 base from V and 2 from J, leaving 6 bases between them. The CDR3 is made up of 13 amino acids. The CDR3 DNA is TGCGCCAGCAGCCAAGGTCCAACCTACGAGCAGTACTTC. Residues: CASSQGPTYEQYF.

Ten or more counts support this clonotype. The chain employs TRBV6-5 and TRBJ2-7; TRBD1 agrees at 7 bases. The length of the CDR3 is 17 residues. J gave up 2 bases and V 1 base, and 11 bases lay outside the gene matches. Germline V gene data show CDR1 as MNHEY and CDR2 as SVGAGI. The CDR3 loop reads CASSYWNTGTVPYEQYF. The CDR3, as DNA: TGTGCCAGCAGTTACTGGAATACCGGGACAGTTCCCTACGAGCAGTACTTC.

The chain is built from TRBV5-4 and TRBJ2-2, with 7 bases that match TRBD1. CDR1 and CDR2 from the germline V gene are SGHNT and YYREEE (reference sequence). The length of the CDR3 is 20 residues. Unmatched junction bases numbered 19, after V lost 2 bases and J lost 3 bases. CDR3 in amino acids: CASSLGQGLKGQVDTGELFF. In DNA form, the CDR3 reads TGTGCCAGCAGCTTAGGCCAAGGCCTAAAAGGACAGGTGGACACCGGGGAGCTGTTTTTT. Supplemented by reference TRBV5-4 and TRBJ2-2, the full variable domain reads ETGVTQSPTHLIKTRGQQVTLRCSSQSGHNTVSWYQQALGQGPQFIFQYYREEENGRGNFPPRFSGLQFPNYSSELNVNALELDDSALYLCASSLGQGLKGQVDTGELFFGEGSRLTVL.

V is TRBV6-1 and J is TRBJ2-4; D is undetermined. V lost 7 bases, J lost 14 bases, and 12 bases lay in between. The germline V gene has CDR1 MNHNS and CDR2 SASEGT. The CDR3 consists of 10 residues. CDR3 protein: CASNPAVKYF. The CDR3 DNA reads TGTGCCAGCAATCCTGCCGTTAAGTACTTC.

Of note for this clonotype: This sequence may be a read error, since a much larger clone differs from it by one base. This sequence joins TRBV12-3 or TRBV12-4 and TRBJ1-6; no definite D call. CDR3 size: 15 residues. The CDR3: CASRDGRNYNSHLHF. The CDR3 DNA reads TGTGCCAGCAGGGATGGACGGAACTATAATTCACACCTCCACTTT.

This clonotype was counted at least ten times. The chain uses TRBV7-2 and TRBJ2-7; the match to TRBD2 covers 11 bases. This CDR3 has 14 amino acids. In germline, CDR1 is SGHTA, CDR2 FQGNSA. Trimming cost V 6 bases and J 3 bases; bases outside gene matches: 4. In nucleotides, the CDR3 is TGTGCCAGCAGTCCAACTAGCGGGAGCTACGAGCAGTACTTC. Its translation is CASSPTSGSYEQYF.

The CDR3 DNA follows: TGTGCCAGCAGGCAGGGTCCCGTAAGCAATCAGCCCCAGCATTTT. Its translation is CASRQGPVSNQPQHF. The J gene is TRBJ1-5, the V gene TRBV6-1; a possible D gene is TRBD1 (5 bases). V was trimmed by 6 bases and J by 1 base, leaving 13 bases between them. CDR3 length: 15 amino acids. Germline V lookup: CDR1 MNHNS, CDR2 SASEGT.

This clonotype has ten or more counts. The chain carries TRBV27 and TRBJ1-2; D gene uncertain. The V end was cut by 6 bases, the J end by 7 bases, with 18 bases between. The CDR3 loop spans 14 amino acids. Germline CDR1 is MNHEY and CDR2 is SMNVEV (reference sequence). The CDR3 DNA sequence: TGTGCCAGCAGAAACTATACCGCGCCGGGTGGCTACACCTTC. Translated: CASRNYTAPGGYTF.